Given below is one TCR beta chain in context. TCRdb re-called the 5' RACE reads with MiXCR, one entry per CDR3 protein. The sample lists 450,000 to 650,000 distinct CDR3 sequences; roughly 22% were seen once. The entry originates in a study of T-cell memory formation after mild COVID-19. The V gene's germline CDR1 is SGHDN and CDR2 FVKESK. V was clipped by 3 bases and J by 0 bases, with 19 bases between them. There are 18 residues in the CDR3. Sequenced input: PBMCs or a T cell subset sorted from them (not recorded which). The V call is TRBV14, the J call TRBJ2-3, with D possibly matching TRBD2 (6 bases). The TCR was taken from an adult woman who had mild COVID-19 (a few samples of this study predate the infection). Cell type and time point are not known. The CDR3 region has the DNA TGTGCCAGCAGCCAGCCTACCAGGTGGCGGGGCAGCACAGATACGCAGTATTTT. It translates to CASSQPTRWRGSTDTQYF.